These 18 T cell receptor beta chains were sequenced from one sample in a study of blood T cell repertoires in COVID-19. The method was immunoSEQ multiplex PCR; TCRdb's version includes in-frame clones alone and lacks a portion of them. Among approximately 230,000 clones, around four fifths were seen once, and the ten largest hold about 20%. The sample consisted of peripheral blood. All receptors derive from a man aged 30 to 45 with active or convalescent COVID-19.

The chain has TRBV18 and TRBJ2-7; D remains unclear. The CDR3 is 15 amino acids. The V end lost 4 bases, the J end lost 2 bases, and 15 bases lay between the germline ends. Germline V gene data show CDR1 as KGHSH and CDR2 as LQKENI. The CDR3 sequence is CASSLQASVPYEQYF. DNA for the CDR3: TGTGCCAGCTCACTGCAGGCTTCGGTACCCTACGAGCAGTACTTC.

V is TRBV29-1 and J is TRBJ1-2; 7 bases agree with TRBD1. Unmatched junction bases numbered 6, after V lost 4 bases and J lost 4 bases. The CDR3 consists of 13 residues. Germline CDR1 SQVTM, CDR2 ANQGSEA. The CDR3 DNA is TGCAGCGTTGGAGGGGGCACATCCTATGGCTACACCTTC. Amino acids: CSVGGGTSYGYTF.

This clone was observed many times. The CDR3 nucleotides read TGCGCCAGCAGCCAGGCGGGCAGGGGGCGCGGTGTGGAGACCCAGTACTTC. It encodes CASSQAGRGRGVETQYF. This chain joins TRBV4-3 and TRBJ2-5; TRBD1 aligns across 8 bases. This CDR3 spans 17 amino acids. Per the germline V gene, CDR1 is LGHNA and CDR2 is YSLEER. V was pared by 3 bases and J by 5 bases, with 14 bases of the junction left unmatched.

J is TRBJ2-7 and V is TRBV7-9; unclear D gene. Germline V lookup: CDR1 SEHNR, CDR2 FQNEAQ (reference sequence). With 5 bases removed from V and 4 bases from J, the gap between germline ends came to 18 bases. The CDR3 runs 15 residues. CDR3 region: CASSPFGVGRYEQYF. DNA for the CDR3: TGTGCCAGCAGCCCTTTCGGCGTTGGCAGGTACGAGCAGTACTTC.

This CDR3 reads CASSVEGQVFAEAFF. The CDR3 bases are TGTGCCAGCAGCGTAGAGGGACAGGTATTTGCTGAAGCTTTCTTT. This chain uses TRBV9 with TRBJ1-1; 8 positions match TRBD1. The CDR3 contains 15 residues. After removal of 0 bases from V and 6 bases from J, the junction contained 7 bases not matched to a gene. Germline CDR1 reads SGDLS; CDR2 reads YYNGEE.

The chain recombines TRBV27 with TRBJ2-1, with 9 bases fitting TRBD2. CDR1 is MNHEY, CDR2 SMNVEV, per germline (reference sequence). The V segment lost 6 bases and the J segment 0 bases; nucleotides outside the gene matches: 3. The CDR3 is made up of 15 amino acids. CDR3 DNA sequence: TGTGCCAGCAGGGCGGGGGGGGTCTCCTACAATGAGCAGTTCTTC. Translation gives CASRAGGVSYNEQFF.

The chain couples TRBV5-6 to TRBJ1-6; D not resolved. Germline V lookup: CDR1 SGHDT, CDR2 YYEEEE. This CDR3 has 16 amino acids. Trimming left V 0 bases short and J 7 bases short, with 14 bases between. In DNA, the CDR3 is TGTGCCAGCAGCTTGGATCGGGGAAACGCAAATTCACCCCTCCACTTT. Its translation: CASSLDRGNANSPLHF.

The chain uses TRBV7-9 and TRBJ2-1; D gene ambiguous. This CDR3 has 15 amino acids. The germline CDR1 and CDR2 sequences are SEHNR and FQNEAQ (reference sequence). Deletions cut 5 bases from V and 4 bases from J, with 15 bases between. The CDR3 DNA sequence: TGTGCCAGCAGCGATGTCCCCCGGCGGTACAATGAGCAGTTCTTC. Its protein product is CASSDVPRRYNEQFF. Full variable domain (rest looked up from reference TRBV7-9 and TRBJ2-1): DTGVSQNPRHKITKRGQNVTFRCDPISEHNRLYWYRQTLGQGPEFLTYFQNEAQLEKSRLLSDRFSAERPKGSFSTLEIQRTEQGDSAMYLCASSDVPRRYNEQFFGPGTRLTVL.

V gene TRBV10-2 combines with J gene TRBJ1-6, with no clear D. Trimming removed 2 bases from V and 0 bases from J, with 5 bases in between. This CDR3 contains 15 residues. CDR1 and CDR2 (germline): WSHSY, SAAADI. CDR3 coding DNA: TGCGCCAGCAGTGAGAACAGCTCCTATAATTCACCCCTCCACTTT. This translates into CASSENSSYNSPLHF.

This clone was observed a single time. The chain is built from TRBV7-9 and TRBJ2-3; tentative D call: TRBD1 (7 bases). Looked up from germline, CDR1 is SEHNR and CDR2 is FQNEAQ (reference sequence). V lost 0 bases to trimming and J lost 7 bases, with 11 bases between them. The CDR3 has 14 amino acids. This chain's CDR3 is CASSLARRGHTQYF. CDR3 sequence (DNA): TGTGCCAGCAGCTTAGCGAGGAGGGGGCATACGCAGTATTTT.

The V gene is TRBV28, the J gene TRBJ2-2, with D possibly being TRBD2 (6 bases). CDR3 size: 16 residues. CDR1 and CDR2 (germline): MDHEN, SYDVKM. Trimming pared 5 bases from V and 2 bases from J, leaving 15 bases between. CDR3 loop: CASSEPPGTNTGELFF. The CDR3 bases are TGTGCCAGCAGTGAGCCCCCAGGGACTAACACCGGGGAGCTGTTTTTT.

This clone has just a few counts. The chain couples TRBV19 to TRBJ1-5; D is perhaps TRBD1 (6 bases). This CDR3 comprises 14 residues. The germline V gene encodes CDR1 LNHDA and CDR2 SQIVND (reference sequence). Between the trimmed V and J ends, which lost 7 bases and 3 bases, there was a span of 13 bases. This chain's CDR3 is CASNLRDTNQPQHF. CDR3 in DNA: TGTGCCAGTAACCTCCGGGACACCAATCAGCCCCAGCATTTT.

The J gene is TRBJ2-1, the V gene TRBV4-3; D might be TRBD1 (6 bases). Trimming left V 0 bases short and J 3 bases short, with 9 bases between. The CDR3 has 15 amino acids. The germline V gene has CDR1 LGHNA and CDR2 YSLEER. The CDR3 here is CASSQDRGDYNEQFF. CDR3 DNA sequence: TGCGCCAGCAGCCAAGACAGGGGCGACTACAATGAGCAGTTCTTC.

This clone has only one observation. At one boundary the junction diverges from the germline segment, which might be a read error. The chain combines TRBV28 with TRBJ1-1; 8 bases align to TRBD1. Looked up from germline, CDR1 is MDHEN and CDR2 is SYDVKM. The CDR3 has 15 residues. CDR3 nucleotides: TGTGCCAGCAGTCCCTCGAGGGGACAGGCTAAGGTGCGTCCCTTT. Protein product: CASSPSRGQAKVRPF. The full variable domain, its missing parts supplied by reference TRBV28 and TRBJ1-1, is DVKVTQSSRYLVKRTGEKVFLECVQDMDHENMFWYRQDPGLGLRLIYFSYDVKMKEKGDIPEGYSVSREKKERFSLILESASTNQTSMYLCASSPSRGQAKVRPFGQGTRLTVV.

This chain uses TRBV5-6 with TRBJ2-6, with D unclear. Germline CDR1 is SGHDT and CDR2 is YYEEEE. This CDR3 spans 15 amino acids. V lost 4 bases and J 0 bases, leaving 8 bases between the germline ends. The CDR3, as DNA: TGTGCCAGCAGCCCAGGCCCCTCTGGGGCCAACGTCCTGACTTTC. Translating gives CASSPGPSGANVLTF.

The gene calls are TRBV12-3 or TRBV12-4 and TRBJ1-4; 8 bases are shared with TRBD1. V lost 5 bases, J lost 7 bases, and 3 bases stayed unmatched. There are 13 residues in the CDR3. DNA of the CDR3: TGTGCCAGCAGTGACAGGGGAGGTGAAAAACTGTTTTTT. Its translation: CASSDRGGEKLFF.

The chain combines TRBV7-2 with TRBJ1-5, with 8 nucleotides matching TRBD1. J was trimmed by 6 bases and V by 5 bases; bases with no gene match: 9. Germline lookup yields CDR1 SGHTA and CDR2 FQGNSA. The CDR3 sequence is 15 residues long. CDR3 nucleotide sequence: TGTGCCAGCAGCATATCCGGGACAGGTAGTCAGCCCCAGCATTTT. Translated: CASSISGTGSQPQHF.

The chain is built from TRBV6-1 and TRBJ2-5; possible D gene TRBD2, 6 bases. Trimming removed 2 bases at V and 4 bases at J, with 17 bases between. Per germline, CDR1 MNHNS and CDR2 SASEGT. CDR3 length equals 16 residues. CDR3 sequence reads: CASSERSGRMRETQYF. The CDR3 DNA sequence: TGTGCCAGCAGTGAAAGGAGCGGGCGGATGAGAGAGACCCAGTACTTC.